This entry concerns a single T cell receptor beta chain. Antigen unknown. CDR1 is SGHTA, CDR2 FQGNSA, per germline. The trim removed 3 bases at V and 14 bases at J, leaving 7 bases unmatched. The CDR3 covers 14 residues. After 5'RACE with constant-segment primers, TCR alpha and TCR beta cDNA libraries carrying sample barcodes and UMIs were obtained. Using its own MiXCR run on the 5' RACE reads, TCRdb lists one record per CDR3 protein. The repertoire includes approximately 390,000 distinct CDR3 sequences, 15% to 20% of them detected once, and 20% to 25% sits in the top ten. The data originate from a study of T-cell memory formation after mild COVID-19. Whole-study results and caveats: The CD4+ clones that contracted clustered mainly within CM and EM, and the CD8+ clones concentrated in EMRA. Several responding clones turned up in pre-infection memory, indicating that cross-reactive memory may have taken part.

The sample was PBMCs or a T cell subset sorted from them (not recorded which). The chain combines TRBV7-2 with TRBJ2-4; 13 nucleotides match TRBD2. The receptor was derived from a man aged 18-30 years who had mild COVID-19 (a few samples of this study predate the infection). Cell type and time point are not known. The CDR3 reads CASSFGTSGAGKYF. The CDR3 DNA follows: TGTGCCAGCAGCTTCGGGACTAGCGGGGCCGGGAAGTACTTC.